A single sample is the source of the 29 T cell receptor beta chains below, sequenced in a study of TIL therapy for anti-PD-1-resistant metastatic lung cancer. Regarding time point: pre-treatment sample, taken before nivolumab and TIL therapy. The libraries were made with immunoSEQ v3. Assay: immunoSEQ multiplex PCR; the TCRdb copy retains only in-frame clones and omits some. The table includes tens of thousands of clones, 80% to 90% detected once. The sequences come from blood, collected at baseline. Receptor source: a person between 25 and 79 years old with non-small cell lung cancer.

V usage is TRBV3-1 (or the pseudogene TRBV3-2) and J usage is TRBJ2-7, with TRBD1 matching 8 bases. Per germline, CDR1 LGHDT and CDR2 YNNKEL (reference sequence). V lost 2 bases, J lost 6 bases, and 3 bases stayed unmatched. The CDR3 spans 13 residues. CDR3: CASSQSTGGEQYF. The CDR3 DNA sequence: TGTGCCAGCAGCCAAAGCACAGGGGGCGAGCAGTACTTC.

The count of this clone is one. Written as DNA, the CDR3 is TGTGCCAGCAGCGCTTTCGGGACCCTCGTAACTAATGAAAAACTGTTTTTT. Residues: CASSAFGTLVTNEKLFF. J is TRBJ1-4 and V is TRBV7-2, with TRBD1 as a possible D gene (5 bases). V was pared by 5 bases and J by 1 base, with 17 bases between. The germline CDR1 and CDR2 sequences are SGHTA and FQGNSA. The CDR3 has 17 residues.

This clone has more than one count but fewer than ten. This sequence joins TRBV15 and TRBJ2-5, with D hard to call. The CDR3 extends over 11 amino acids. Trimming shortened V by 0 bases and J by 4 bases, and 0 bases separated the two germline ends. In germline, CDR1 is LNHNV, CDR2 YYDKDF (reference sequence). This chain's CDR3 is CATSREETQYF. CDR3 sequence (DNA): TGTGCCACCAGCAGAGAAGAGACCCAGTACTTC.

The V gene is TRBV29-1, the J gene TRBJ1-2; 12 nucleotides match TRBD1. CDR3 length: 13 residues. Trimming took 7 bases from V and 4 from J; bases not matched to a gene: 4. CDR1 SQVTM and CDR2 ANQGSEA come from the germline V gene. The CDR3 bases are TGCAGCGGCGGGGACAGGGGGCCCTATGGCTACACCTTC. Protein sequence: CSGGDRGPYGYTF.

The J gene is TRBJ1-1, the V gene TRBV7-8; a weak D match, TRBD1 (6 bases). In germline, CDR1 is SGHVS, CDR2 FQNEAQ. V shed 7 bases and J shed 4 bases, with 19 bases lying between them. The CDR3 is made up of 15 amino acids. CDR3 residues: CASTWGQGLGTEAFF. The CDR3 coding sequence is TGTGCCAGCACCTGGGGCCAGGGGTTGGGCACTGAAGCTTTCTTT.

V usage is TRBV5-4 and J usage is TRBJ2-7; TRBD1 aligns across 8 bases. The CDR3 extends over 14 amino acids. Germline V CDR1 and CDR2: SGHNT, YYREEE (reference sequence). V was pared by 4 bases and J by 7 bases, with 10 bases of the junction left unmatched. CDR3 DNA sequence: TGTGCCAGCAGCACGGGACAGGCCCCTTGGGAGCAGTACTTC. Amino acid sequence: CASSTGQAPWEQYF.

This clone was seen just once. J is TRBJ1-3 and V is TRBV18; a possible D gene is TRBD1 (5 bases). The CDR3 has 15 amino acids. The germline V and J ends were trimmed by 0 bases and 1 base, with 7 bases remaining between them. CDR1 and CDR2 from the germline V gene are KGHSH and LQKENI. The CDR3 region has the DNA TGTGCCAGCTCACCACCGGGGGGATCTGGAAACACCATATATTTT. Translating it yields CASSPPGGSGNTIYF.

The J gene is TRBJ2-5, the V gene TRBV3-1 (or the pseudogene TRBV3-2); 7 positions agree with TRBD1. The CDR3 extends over 13 amino acids. Germline CDR1 is LGHDT and CDR2 is YNNKEL (reference sequence). The V gene end was trimmed by 5 bases and the J gene end by 2 bases; junction bases not matched to a gene: 2. In DNA, the CDR3 is TGTGCCAGCAGCAAACAGGGGCAAGAGACCCAGTACTTC. Translated, it gives CASSKQGQETQYF.

This clone was seen a handful of times. J is TRBJ1-4 and V is TRBV21-1. TRBV21-1 is described as a pseudogene. This CDR3 comprises 15 residues. CDR3 amino acids: CASSKVGGVGEKLFF. The DNA for the CDR3 is TGTGCCAGCAGCAAAGTGGGCGGGGTTGGCGAAAAACTGTTTTTT.

The chain combines TRBV24-1 with TRBJ2-2; D may be TRBD1 or TRBD2 (5 bases each). V lost 2 bases, J lost 4 bases, and 13 bases lay in between. The CDR3 sequence is 16 residues long. Germline V gene sequence: CDR1 KGHDR, CDR2 SFDVKD. CDR3 residues: CATSDSGDGRTGELFF. CDR3 DNA sequence: TGTGCCACCAGTGATTCCGGGGACGGGCGCACCGGGGAGCTGTTTTTT.

This clone was recorded once. J is TRBJ2-5 and V is TRBV5-8; D gene uncertain. This CDR3 contains 13 residues. Germline V CDR1 and CDR2: SGHTS, YDEGEE. Deletions cut 2 bases from V and 1 base from J, with 6 bases between. For the CDR3, the DNA is TGTGCCAGCAGCTTTCAAATCCAAGAGACCCAGTACTTC. Residues: CASSFQIQETQYF.

J is TRBJ2-3 and V is TRBV11-2; D is perhaps TRBD2 (6 bases). This CDR3 region has 17 residues. Trimming cost V 5 bases and J 3 bases, with 21 bases left between them. The germline V gene encodes CDR1 SGHAT and CDR2 FQNNGV. The CDR3 region has the DNA TGTGCCAGCAGCCCACTCTCCGGGACTGGGGGAACAGATACGCAGTATTTT. Encoded protein: CASSPLSGTGGTDTQYF.

The rearrangement joins TRBV28 to TRBJ2-4; 8 bases agree with TRBD2. Germline V gene lookup returns CDR1 MDHEN and CDR2 SYDVKM. The CDR3 length is 13 residues. V dropped 10 bases and J dropped 2; count of bases not matched to a gene: 4. The CDR3 coding sequence is TGTGCCATAAGCGGGAGATCCAAAAACATTCAGTACTTC. It specifies CAISGRSKNIQYF.

The genes are TRBV7-2 and TRBJ2-7, with D possibly being TRBD2 (5 bases). The V end lost 5 bases, the J end lost 5 bases, and 22 bases lay between the germline ends. This CDR3 comprises 16 residues. Germline V gene sequence: CDR1 SGHTA, CDR2 FQGNSA. CDR3 sequence (DNA): TGTGCCAGCAGCCCAGGACTCTCTGGAGTGTACGACGAGCAGTACTTC. Its protein is CASSPGLSGVYDEQYF.

The rearrangement joins TRBV5-8 to TRBJ2-1, with D unclear. Germline-derived CDR1 and CDR2 are SGHTS and YDEGEE. V lost 1 base to trimming and J lost 4 bases, with 9 bases between them. CDR3 length: 14 amino acids. The CDR3 DNA reads TGTGCCAGCAGCTTGTCTCGGAGATACAATGAGCAGTTCTTC. Its translation is CASSLSRRYNEQFF. Looking up the rest from reference TRBV5-8 and TRBJ2-1 gives the full variable domain: EAGVTQSPTHLIKTRGQQATLRCSPISGHTSVYWYQQALGLGLQFLLWYDEGEERNRGNFPPRFSGRQFPNYSSELNVNALELEDSALYLCASSLSRRYNEQFFGPGTRLTVL.

This clone is a singleton in its sample. The chain links TRBV15 to TRBJ2-5; the D gene is possibly TRBD2 (6 bases). This CDR3 region has 16 residues. Trimming stripped 4 bases from V and 2 bases from J, with 17 bases between. The V gene's germline CDR1 is LNHNV and CDR2 YYDKDF (reference sequence). The CDR3 protein is CATSITPGGIQETQYF. DNA for the CDR3: TGTGCCACCAGCATCACCCCCGGCGGGATACAAGAGACCCAGTACTTC.

This chain uses TRBV6-4 with TRBJ2-1; no definite D call. The CDR3 sequence is 14 residues long. V lost 3 bases, J lost 7 bases, and 13 bases lay in between. Germline V gives CDR1 MRHNA, CDR2 SNTAGT. The CDR3 loop is CASSEKSIGNEQFF. The CDR3 nucleotides are TGTGCCAGCAGTGAAAAGAGTATTGGTAATGAGCAGTTCTTC.

This clone was observed a single time. V gene TRBV6-6 combines with J gene TRBJ1-5, with TRBD1 matching 10 bases. The CDR3 is 16 residues long. Germline loops: CDR1 MNHNY, CDR2 SVGAGI (reference sequence). Losses at the gene ends were 2 bases for V and 1 base for J; bases not matched to a gene: 2. The CDR3 nucleotides are TGTGCCAGCAGTTACCGGACAGGGGGGAGCAATCAGCCCCAGCATTTT. Translation gives CASSYRTGGSNQPQHF.

The genes are TRBV28 and TRBJ2-1, with D perhaps matching TRBD2 (6 bases). V was clipped by 2 bases and J by 0 bases, with 11 bases between them. From germline, CDR1 is MDHEN and CDR2 SYDVKM. This CDR3 comprises 16 residues. In DNA form, the CDR3 reads TGTGCCAGCAGTTTAAACTCCGGGAGCTCCTACAATGAGCAGTTCTTC. Its translation: CASSLNSGSSYNEQFF.

The chain has TRBV24-1 and TRBJ2-3; 7 bases fit TRBD2. CDR3 length: 16 amino acids. V was pared by 2 bases and J by 5 bases, with 9 bases of the junction left unmatched. The V gene's germline CDR1 is KGHDR and CDR2 SFDVKD. The CDR3 DNA reads as TGTGCCACCAGTGATTCGGGAGGCAGGGAAAGAGATACGCAGTATTTT. This translates into CATSDSGGRERDTQYF.

The chain has TRBV28 and TRBJ2-2; maybe TRBD1 (6 bases). This CDR3 has 16 amino acids. V lost 5 bases and J 1 base, leaving 14 bases between the germline ends. Germline V gene sequence: CDR1 MDHEN, CDR2 SYDVKM. The CDR3 DNA sequence: TGTGCCAGCAGTACCACCGGGACAAGGAACACCGGGGAGCTGTTTTTT. This translates into CASSTTGTRNTGELFF.

The V gene is TRBV10-3, the J gene TRBJ2-1; 14 nucleotides line up with TRBD2. With V trimmed by 6 bases and J by 4 bases, 8 bases remained unmatched. CDR3 size: 17 residues. Germline loops: CDR1 ENHRY, CDR2 SYGVKD. The CDR3 protein is CAIRRPGLAGEYNEQFF. Written as DNA, the CDR3 is TGTGCCATCAGGAGACCGGGACTAGCGGGAGAGTACAATGAGCAGTTCTTC.

The chain links TRBV28 to TRBJ2-7; TRBD2 agrees at 8 bases. The J segment lost 2 bases and the V segment lost 4 bases, leaving 1 base of the junction unmatched. Germline V gene sequence: CDR1 MDHEN, CDR2 SYDVKM. The CDR3 loop spans 13 amino acids. The CDR3 reads CASSWRGAYEQYF. The CDR3 nucleotides are TGTGCCAGCAGTTGGCGGGGGGCCTACGAGCAGTACTTC.

This clone was seen just once. The CDR3 protein is CATSDDRGHTIYF. The CDR3 nucleotides read TGTGCCACCAGCGACGACAGGGGACACACCATATATTTT. The genes are TRBV15 and TRBJ1-3; TRBD1 matches 8 bases. CDR3 length equals 13 residues. J lost 8 bases, V lost 5 bases, and 5 bases had no gene match. CDR1 LNHNV and CDR2 YYDKDF come from the germline V gene (reference sequence).

The chain couples TRBV30 to TRBJ2-1; 13 nucleotides agree with TRBD2. The ends lost 2 bases at V and 4 bases at J; junction bases unmatched: 8. The CDR3 runs to 17 residues. Germline V gene lookup returns CDR1 GTSNPN and CDR2 SVGIG (reference sequence). The CDR3: CAWSKGGLAGVYNEQFF. The CDR3 coding sequence is TGTGCCTGGAGTAAGGGAGGACTAGCGGGAGTATACAATGAGCAGTTCTTC. Using reference TRBV30 and TRBJ2-1 for the parts outside the CDR3, the full variable domain is SQTIHQWPATLVQPVGSPLSLECTVEGTSNPNLYWYRQAAGRGLQLLFYSVGIGQISSEVPQNLSASRPQDRQFILSSKKLLLSDSGFYLCAWSKGGLAGVYNEQFFGPGTRLTVL.

The sample holds a few counts of this clone. The chain joins TRBV7-9 to TRBJ1-2; D call uncertain. The length of the CDR3 is 9 residues. V dropped 6 bases and J dropped 7 bases, with 3 bases sitting between them. Germline assignment: CDR1 SEHNR and CDR2 FQNEAQ (reference sequence). CDR3: CASSRGYTF. CDR3 sequence (DNA): TGTGCCAGCAGTCGTGGCTACACCTTC.

This sequence joins TRBV7-2 and TRBJ2-1; D might be TRBD1 (5 bases). V lost 2 bases and J 6 bases, leaving 8 bases between the germline ends. Germline CDR1 reads SGHTA; CDR2 reads FQGNSA. The CDR3 covers 13 residues. The CDR3: CASSLRQTNEQFF. CDR3 in DNA: TGTGCCAGCAGCTTAAGACAGACCAATGAGCAGTTCTTC.

CDR3 region: CAWRAPPASEQYF. The CDR3, as DNA: TGTGCCTGGAGGGCACCGCCCGCCTCCGAGCAGTACTTC. The V and J genes are TRBV30 and TRBJ2-7; D not certain. The CDR3 covers 13 residues. The V end was cut by 3 bases, the J end by 6 bases, with 15 bases between. The germline V gene has CDR1 GTSNPN and CDR2 SVGIG (reference sequence).

The gene calls are TRBV2 and TRBJ2-7, with D possibly being TRBD1 (5 bases). CDR1 is SNHLY, CDR2 FYNNEI, per germline. Trimming stripped 5 bases from V and 2 bases from J, with 13 bases between. The CDR3 length is 14 residues. In DNA form, the CDR3 reads TGTGCCAGCAGTATACAGGCACTACCCTACGAGCAGTACTTC. Translating gives CASSIQALPYEQYF.